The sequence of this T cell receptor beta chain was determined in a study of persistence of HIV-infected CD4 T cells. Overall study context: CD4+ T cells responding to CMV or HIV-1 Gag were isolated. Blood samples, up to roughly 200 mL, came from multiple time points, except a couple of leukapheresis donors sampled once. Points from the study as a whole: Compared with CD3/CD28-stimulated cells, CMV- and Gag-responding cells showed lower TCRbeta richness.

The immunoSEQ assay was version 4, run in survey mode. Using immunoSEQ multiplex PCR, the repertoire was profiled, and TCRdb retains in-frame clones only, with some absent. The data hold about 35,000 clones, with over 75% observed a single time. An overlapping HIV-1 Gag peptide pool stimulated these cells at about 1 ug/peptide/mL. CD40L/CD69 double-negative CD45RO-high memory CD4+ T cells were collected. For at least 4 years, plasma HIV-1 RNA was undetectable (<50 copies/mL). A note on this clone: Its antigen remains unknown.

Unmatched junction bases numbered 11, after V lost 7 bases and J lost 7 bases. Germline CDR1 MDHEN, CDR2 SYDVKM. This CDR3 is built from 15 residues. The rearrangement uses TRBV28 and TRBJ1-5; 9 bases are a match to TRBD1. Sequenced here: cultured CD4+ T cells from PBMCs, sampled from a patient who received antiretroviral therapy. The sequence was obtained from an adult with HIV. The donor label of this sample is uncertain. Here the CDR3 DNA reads TGTGCCAGCACCCCTGGGACAGGGTTTAACCAGCCCCAGCATTTT. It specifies CASTPGTGFNQPQHF. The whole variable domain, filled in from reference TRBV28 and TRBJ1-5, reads DVKVTQSSRYLVKRTGEKVFLECVQDMDHENMFWYRQDPGLGLRLIYFSYDVKMKEKGDIPEGYSVSREKKERFSLILESASTNQTSMYLCASTPGTGFNQPQHFGDGTRLSIL.